A selection of T cell receptor beta chains follows, all from one sample in a study of blood T cell repertoires in COVID-19. The protocol was immunoSEQ multiplex PCR, while the TCRdb copy is restricted to in-frame clones and leaves out a portion. The data contain hundreds of thousands of clones, 85% to 90% of them seen just once; the ten biggest clones take up about 1.1%. The specimen sequenced was PBMCs or T cells enriched from blood (not recorded which). These receptors all stem from a man under 40 who had recovered from COVID-19. Both conserved end residues are part of each CDR3. The D gene is left open where the match is weak. Some rows mark clone size as missing; the rest say once, few, many or name a class of expanded clone.

cdr3_aa cdr3_nt clone_size j_call v_call d_call
CASMVLGEQFF TGTGCCAGCATGGTACTCGGTGAGCAGTTCTTC NA TRBJ2-1 TRBV12-3/TRBV12-4 NA
CASSRGQGSGNEQFF TGTGCCAGCAGCCGAGGACAGGGGAGTGGCAATGAGCAGTTCTTC NA TRBJ2-1 TRBV5-6 TRBD1
CASSVSLDHRVTQYF TGTGCCAGCAGCGTTTCCCTAGACCATCGGGTGACCCAGTACTTC NA TRBJ2-5 TRBV9 NA
CASRIQGMNTEAFF TGTGCCAGCAGGATACAGGGGATGAACACTGAAGCTTTCTTT NA TRBJ1-1 TRBV27 TRBD1
CASSPQTTANTDTQYF TGTGCCAGCTCACCACAAACGACAGCTAACACAGATACGCAGTATTTT NA TRBJ2-3 TRBV18 NA
CATSDGWTGSDTQYF TGTGCCACCAGTGATGGATGGACAGGGTCAGATACGCAGTATTTT NA TRBJ2-3 TRBV24-1 TRBD1
CASSPARTGRDTQYF TGTGCCAGCAGCCCAGCCCGGACAGGGAGAGATACGCAGTATTTT NA TRBJ2-3 TRBV3-1/TRBV3-2 TRBD1
CASSRLLPGLASGELFF TGTGCCAGCAGCAGGTTGCTTCCGGGACTAGCATCCGGGGAGCTGTTTTTT NA TRBJ2-2 TRBV3-1/TRBV3-2 TRBD2
CASSFLGDYQETQYF TGCGCCAGCAGCTTCCTAGGCGACTATCAAGAGACCCAGTACTTC NA TRBJ2-5 TRBV5-1 NA
CAISVKREPDEQFF TGTGCCATCAGTGTGAAGCGGGAGCCCGATGAGCAGTTCTTC NA TRBJ2-1 TRBV10-3 TRBD2
CASSLFGTGANTEAFF TGTGCCAGCAGTTTATTTGGGACAGGGGCCAACACTGAAGCTTTCTTT NA TRBJ1-1 TRBV27 TRBD1
CASSALIENTEAFF TGTGCCAGCAGTGCCCTAATAGAGAACACTGAAGCTTTCTTT few TRBJ1-1 TRBV28 NA
CATSREGTGLDEKLFF TGTGCCACCAGCAGAGAGGGGACAGGGTTAGATGAAAAACTGTTTTTT NA TRBJ1-4 TRBV15 TRBD1
CASSWQGQPQHF TGTGCCAGCAGCTGGCAGGGTCAGCCCCAGCATTTT NA TRBJ1-5 TRBV5-6 NA
CASSVGTGASYEQYF TGTGCCAGCAGCGTCGGGACAGGGGCGTCCTACGAGCAGTACTTC NA TRBJ2-7 TRBV7-6 TRBD1
CASRRRGEVNEQFF TGTGCCAGCAGGCGACGGGGGGAGGTCAATGAGCAGTTCTTC NA TRBJ2-1 TRBV6-5 TRBD2
CASSQGREAGQNEQFF TGCGCCAGCAGCCAGGGAAGGGAGGCAGGGCAAAATGAGCAGTTCTTC NA TRBJ2-1 TRBV4-1 NA
CASAPSGGNYGYTF TGTGCTAGTGCCCCTTCAGGTGGCAACTATGGCTACACCTTC NA TRBJ1-2 TRBV12-5 NA
CASSTRQGPTDTQYF TGTGCCAGCAGCACACGACAGGGACCCACAGATACGCAGTATTTT NA TRBJ2-3 TRBV11-2 TRBD1
CASSPVAGNNSPLHF TGCGCCAGCAGTCCCGTGGCAGGGAATAATTCACCCCTCCACTTT NA TRBJ1-6 TRBV5-1 NA